These 8 T cell receptor beta chains were sequenced from one sample in a study of response to subunit inactivated influenza vaccine. TCRdb recomputed calls from the RT-PCR reads with MiXCR, one row per CDR3 protein. Of just under 550,000 distinct CDR3 sequences in the sample, approximately 24% are singletons; the top ten hold 2.5% to 3%. This same sample was also part of a study on T cells expressing NK-cell markers. In that study: Scientists made TCR beta cDNA using 5'RACE template switching with UMIs.

Source: CD4+ T cells sorted from PBMCs, taken less than 13 days after vaccination. These receptors were collected from a man aged 50 to 59 who received an inactivated influenza vaccine.

The CDR3 spells CASSFTRGRDQPQHF. For the CDR3, the DNA is TGTGCCAGCTCCTTTACCAGGGGGCGGGATCAGCCCCAGCATTTT. The chain employs TRBV7-2 and TRBJ1-5, with 8 bases that match TRBD1. Per germline, CDR1 SGHTA and CDR2 FQGNSA. V shed 8 bases, J shed 5 bases, and the junction held 11 bases outside the gene matches. The CDR3 is 15 amino acids.

This clonotype was found once. The rearrangement links TRBV7-6 to TRBJ1-6; no firm D call. CDR1 SGHVS and CDR2 FNYEAQ come from the germline V gene. The V and J ends lost 5 bases and 0 bases respectively, with 5 bases between them. The CDR3 spans 14 residues. The chain's CDR3 is CASSPRSYNSPLHF. For the CDR3, the DNA is TGTGCCAGCAGCCCCCGCTCCTATAATTCACCCCTCCACTTT.

V gene TRBV12-3 or TRBV12-4 combines with J gene TRBJ2-1; D might be TRBD1 or TRBD2, each matching 5 bases. The V end was cut by 3 bases, the J end by 7 bases, with 13 bases between. The CDR3 has 14 residues. The CDR3 coding sequence is TGTGCCAGCAGTTTGGACTCTAGGGGAAATGAGCAGTTCTTC. Translated: CASSLDSRGNEQFF.

The sample holds many counts of this clonotype. The CDR3 loop reads CSAATGTGGSYEQYF. The CDR3 nucleotides are TGCAGTGCCGCCACCGGGACAGGGGGATCCTACGAGCAGTACTTC. The V and J genes are TRBV20-1 and TRBJ2-7, with TRBD1 identical over 11 bases. With 6 bases clipped from V and 1 base from J, the junction kept 8 bases outside the gene matches. Germline values: CDR1 DFQATT, CDR2 SNEGSKA (reference sequence). CDR3 size: 15 residues.

The chain links TRBV15 to TRBJ2-7; D is ambiguous. The germline V and J ends were trimmed by 5 bases and 0 bases, with 14 bases remaining between them. Germline V lookup: CDR1 LNHNV, CDR2 YYDKDF (reference sequence). The CDR3 loop spans 15 amino acids. CDR3: CATSPQTTSSYEQYF. For the CDR3, the DNA is TGTGCCACCAGCCCGCAGACAACGAGCTCCTACGAGCAGTACTTC. The full variable domain, rest sourced from reference TRBV15 and TRBJ2-7, is DAMVIQNPRYQVTQFGKPVTLSCSQTLNHNVMYWYQQKSSQAPKLLFHYYDKDFNNEADTPDNFQSRRPNTSFCFLDIRSPGLGDTAMYLCATSPQTTSSYEQYFGPGTRLTVT.

This clonotype appeared a few times. This sequence joins TRBV7-9 and TRBJ2-5; 9 bases are a match to TRBD1. Trimming at V came to 5 bases and at J to 1 base, leaving 5 bases not matched to a gene. This CDR3 is 15 amino acids long. Looked up from germline, CDR1 is SEHNR and CDR2 is FQNEAQ (reference sequence). This CDR3 is CASSPGQGGQETQYF. CDR3 DNA sequence: TGTGCCAGCAGCCCGGGACAGGGAGGCCAAGAGACCCAGTACTTC.

There are a few counts of this clonotype. The rearrangement uses TRBV12-3 or TRBV12-4 and TRBJ2-3; 10 bases match TRBD2. V was pared by 5 bases and J by 6 bases, with 11 bases of the junction left unmatched. This CDR3 has 16 amino acids. The CDR3 nucleotides are TGTGCCAGCAGTCCCACTAGCGGGGTCCGGGCGGATACGCAGTATTTT. Protein product: CASSPTSGVRADTQYF.

This chain joins TRBV6-5 and TRBJ2-7, with D possibly being TRBD1 (6 bases). CDR1 is MNHEY and CDR2 is SVGAGI in the germline V gene. The V end lost 1 base, the J end lost 4 bases, and 14 bases lay between the germline ends. The CDR3 contains 15 residues. The CDR3 sequence: CASSYYRGIIYEQYF. The CDR3 bases are TGTGCCAGCAGTTACTATAGGGGGATTATTTACGAGCAGTACTTC.